Below are 19 T cell receptor beta chains sequenced from a single sample in a study of shared clonotypes between healthy human individuals. Assay: immunoSEQ multiplex PCR; the TCRdb copy retains only in-frame clones and omits some. The sample holds some 630,000 clones, 60% to 80% seen once. Sequenced input: memory CD4+ T cells sorted from blood. The subset was: CD45RA-negative fraction. The receptors originated from a young woman in good health.

There are a few counts of this clone. The chain combines TRBV6-6 with TRBJ1-1, with D possibly being TRBD1 (6 bases). The CDR3 consists of 14 residues. Germline CDR1 MNHNY, CDR2 SVGAGI (reference sequence). V shed 6 bases and J shed 4 bases, with 15 bases lying between them. In DNA form, the CDR3 reads TGTGCCAGCAGGGTACAGGGTCACGCCACTGAAGCTTTCTTT. It specifies CASRVQGHATEAFF.

CDR3 nucleotides: TGCGCCAGCAGCGACGGACAGGGCGTCACCGGGGAGCTGTTTTTT. Protein product: CASSDGQGVTGELFF. This chain uses TRBV10-2 with TRBJ2-2; TRBD1 aligns across 8 bases. Trimming at V came to 6 bases and at J to 4 bases, leaving 7 bases not matched to a gene. This CDR3 is 15 amino acids long. The germline gives CDR1 WSHSY, CDR2 SAAADI.

Comment on this clone: Other DNA sequences of this sample code for an identical CDR3. V and J are TRBV5-1 and TRBJ2-3; possibly TRBD1 or TRBD2 for D (5 bases each). The CDR3 is made up of 14 amino acids. Deletions cut 4 bases from V and 6 bases from J, with 15 bases between. Germline CDR1 SGHRS, CDR2 YFSETQ. This chain's CDR3 is CASSPGHEGDTQYF. In DNA, the CDR3 is TGCGCCAGCAGCCCCGGTCATGAGGGGGATACGCAGTATTTT.

The rearrangement joins TRBV2 to TRBJ2-7; D unclear. Trimming removed 8 bases from V and 3 bases from J, with 11 bases in between. The CDR3 has 12 residues. Germline V CDR1 and CDR2: SNHLY, FYNNEI. This CDR3 reads CASRLGVYEQYF. In DNA, the CDR3 is TGTGCCAGCCGCCTCGGCGTCTACGAGCAGTACTTC.

About this clone: A read error is the likely source, as a far larger clone sits one nucleotide away. At the DNA level, this CDR3 is encoded by other sequences in the same sample as well. The genes are TRBV28 and TRBJ1-2; possible D gene TRBD1, 6 bases. The V and J ends lost 5 bases and 4 bases respectively, with 11 bases between them. The CDR3 is made up of 13 amino acids. Germline CDR1 is MDHEN and CDR2 is SYDVKM. The CDR3 sequence is CASSPGTSYGYTF. CDR3 bases: TGTGCCAGCAGTCCCGGGACATCCTATGGCTACACCTTC.

The CDR3 sequence is CASSWGGGSGSVEQYF. The DNA of the CDR3 is TGTGCCAGCAGCTGGGGTGGAGGAAGCGGGAGTGTCGAGCAGTACTTC. The chain links TRBV5-6 to TRBJ2-7, with 8 nucleotides matching TRBD2. The CDR3 contains 16 residues. J gave up 6 bases and V 3 bases, and 14 bases lay outside the gene matches. Per the germline V gene, CDR1 is SGHDT and CDR2 is YYEEEE.

In the case of this clone: One end of the junction does not line up with germline, which may come from a read error. The chain carries TRBV7-2 and TRBJ2-5; 8 bases match TRBD1. Germline V gene sequence: CDR1 SGHTA, CDR2 FQGNSA. The CDR3 runs 16 residues. The CDR3 DNA reads as TGTGCCAGCAGCCTAGCTTTCGGACAGGGAACAGAGACCCAGTACTTC. Residues: CASSLAFGQGTETQYF.

V is TRBV19 and J is TRBJ2-6, with 11 bases aligning to TRBD1. Germline V CDR1 and CDR2: LNHDA, SQIVND (reference sequence). This CDR3 is 18 amino acids long. The V segment lost 5 bases and the J segment 1 base; nucleotides outside the gene matches: 7. The CDR3 loop is CASSGKGQGASGANVLTF. The CDR3 DNA reads as TGTGCCAGTAGTGGGAAAGGACAGGGGGCATCTGGGGCCAACGTCCTGACTTTC.

A word on this clone: The identical CDR3 is also encoded by other nucleotide sequences in the sample. V is TRBV7-6 and J is TRBJ1-2; TRBD1 matches at 8 bases. The germline CDR1 and CDR2 sequences are SGHVS and FNYEAQ. The CDR3 has 13 amino acids. Trimming at V came to 5 bases and at J to 3 bases, leaving 2 bases not matched to a gene. This chain's CDR3 is CASSLDRDYGYTF. In nucleotides, the CDR3 is TGTGCCAGCAGCCTGGACAGGGACTATGGCTACACCTTC.

J is TRBJ1-2 and V is TRBV28, with a weak D call TRBD1 (5 bases). The CDR3 sequence is 15 residues long. V lost 2 bases, J lost 4 bases, and 14 bases lay in between. In germline, CDR1 is MDHEN, CDR2 SYDVKM. Here the CDR3 DNA reads TGTGCCAGCAGTTTAATCTATAGGGGCGGCTATGGCTACACCTTC. Protein product: CASSLIYRGGYGYTF.

The chain employs TRBV9 and TRBJ2-7; no clear D gene. Germline CDR1 is SGDLS and CDR2 is YYNGEE. This CDR3 has 14 amino acids. V was trimmed by 0 bases and J by 2 bases, leaving 9 bases between them. The CDR3 reads CASSVGPPTYEQYF. The CDR3 DNA sequence: TGTGCCAGCAGCGTAGGGCCCCCGACCTACGAGCAGTACTTC.

This rearrangement joins TRBV5-1 to TRBJ2-3; D unclear. This CDR3 spans 14 amino acids. CDR1 is SGHRS, CDR2 YFSETQ, per germline. V lost 0 bases and J 6 bases, leaving 11 bases between the germline ends. The CDR3 nucleotides read TGCGCCAGCAGCTTGGCCGCCCTCGGGGATACGCAGTATTTT. The encoded protein is CASSLAALGDTQYF.

V is TRBV28 and J is TRBJ2-7, with 9 bases matching TRBD2. This CDR3 has 13 residues. Germline trimming cut 8 bases from V and 5 bases from J; bases unmatched to any gene: 7. Germline V gene lookup returns CDR1 MDHEN and CDR2 SYDVKM. The CDR3 reads CASVHSGSDEQYF. The CDR3 coding sequence is TGTGCCAGCGTTCATAGCGGGAGCGACGAGCAGTACTTC.

This rearrangement joins TRBV7-9 to TRBJ2-5; TRBD2 is a possible D gene (7 bases). The CDR3 extends over 16 amino acids. V was trimmed by 2 bases and J by 5 bases, leaving 18 bases between them. Germline CDR1 and CDR2: SEHNR and FQNEAQ (reference sequence). CDR3 residues: CASSLSVGGLWETQYF. CDR3 sequence (DNA): TGTGCCAGCAGCTTAAGTGTCGGGGGGCTTTGGGAGACCCAGTACTTC. Together with reference TRBV7-9 and TRBJ2-5, the CDR3 gives the full variable domain: DTGVSQNPRHKITKRGQNVTFRCDPISEHNRLYWYRQTLGQGPEFLTYFQNEAQLEKSRLLSDRFSAERPKGSFSTLEIQRTEQGDSAMYLCASSLSVGGLWETQYFGPGTRLLVL.

The genes are TRBV19 and TRBJ1-5, with D unresolved. The germline gives CDR1 LNHDA, CDR2 SQIVND (reference sequence). Trimming took 5 bases from V and 5 from J, leaving 13 bases between them. This CDR3 is built from 14 residues. The CDR3 DNA is TGTGCCAGTAGTCCCTTGGGCAGTGATCAGCCCCAGCATTTT. Translating it yields CASSPLGSDQPQHF.

The J gene is TRBJ1-1, the V gene TRBV29-1; TRBD1 matches 7 bases. The CDR3 is 14 residues long. Trimming cost V 5 bases and J 0 bases; bases outside gene matches: 6. CDR1 and CDR2 (germline): SQVTM, ANQGSEA. CDR3 sequence: CSVTRDRMNTEAFF. The CDR3 DNA reads as TGCAGCGTTACCCGGGACAGAATGAACACTGAAGCTTTCTTT.

About this clone: This may be a read error, as it is one base from a much larger clone. The V call is TRBV6-5, the J call TRBJ1-1, with no clear D. The CDR3 is 11 residues long. Trimming removed 6 bases at V and 4 bases at J, with 6 bases between. Germline V gene sequence: CDR1 MNHEY, CDR2 SVGAGI. CDR3 loop: CASRQTTEAFF. In DNA form, the CDR3 reads TGTGCCAGCAGGCAGACCACTGAAGCTTTCTTT.

The chain couples TRBV19 to TRBJ2-1; 8 bases fit TRBD1. Germline loops: CDR1 LNHDA, CDR2 SQIVND (reference sequence). CDR3 length: 14 amino acids. V gave up 8 bases and J gave up 7 bases; unmatched junction bases: 10. This chain's CDR3 is CASAPMDRENEQFF. The CDR3 bases are TGTGCCAGTGCCCCGATGGACAGGGAAAATGAGCAGTTCTTC. The whole variable domain, filled in from reference TRBV19 and TRBJ2-1, reads DGGITQSPKYLFRKEGQNVTLSCEQNLNHDAMYWYRQDPGQGLRLIYYSQIVNDFQKGDIAEGYSVSREKKESFPLTVTSAQKNPTAFYLCASAPMDRENEQFFGPGTRLTVL.

V usage is TRBV5-1 and J usage is TRBJ2-3, with D maybe TRBD1 (5 bases). This CDR3 comprises 14 residues. Trimming cost V 5 bases and J 2 bases, with 12 bases left between them. Per germline, CDR1 SGHRS and CDR2 YFSETQ. This chain's CDR3 is CASRGVGHTDTQYF. The CDR3 DNA follows: TGCGCCAGCAGAGGTGTGGGGCACACAGATACGCAGTATTTT.